This is a list of T cell receptor beta chains from one sample in a study of blood T cell repertoires in COVID-19. Sequencing was performed with immunoSEQ multiplex PCR; in TCRdb, only in-frame clones are kept and a portion is missing. Among roughly 45,000 clones listed, less than 85% were seen once. Sequencing was carried out using peripheral blood. The receptors here all came from a man in his fifties or sixties with active COVID-19. The CDR3 runs from the conserved cysteine through the conserved F or W. D genes are given only for firm matches. Where a row states a size, it is once, few, many or the class of an expanded clone; other rows omit it.

TRBD2,TRBV10-1,once,TRBJ2-1,CASSPTSGVYNEQFF,TGCGCCAGCAGCCCCACTAGCGGGGTCTACAATGAGCAGTTCTTC
-,TRBV6-2/TRBV6-3,-,TRBJ2-5,CASSYPWRQETQYF,TGTGCCAGCAGTTACCCTTGGAGGCAAGAGACCCAGTACTTC
TRBD1,TRBV25-1,-,TRBJ2-5,CASSDWDRVWETQYF,TGTGCCAGCAGTGATTGGGACAGGGTGTGGGAGACCCAGTACTTC
-,TRBV27,-,TRBJ2-7,CASSLWGRGPEQYF,TGTGCCAGCAGTTTATGGGGCAGGGGACCCGAGCAGTACTTC
-,TRBV7-2,-,TRBJ2-7,CASSLAPFYEQYF,TGTGCCAGCAGCTTAGCTCCTTTTTACGAGCAGTACTTC
TRBD2,TRBV6-5,-,TRBJ2-7,CASSPGGGGSYEQYF,TGTGCCAGCAGCCCCGGTGGGGGGGGCTCCTACGAGCAGTACTTC
-,TRBV5-1,-,TRBJ2-3,CASSLEGGNTDTQYF,TGCGCCAGCAGCCTTGAAGGAGGGAACACAGATACGCAGTATTTT
-,TRBV6-1,-,TRBJ2-3,CASSETVPPDTQYF,TGTGCCAGCAGTGAAACAGTGCCCCCAGATACGCAGTATTTT
TRBD2,TRBV4-2,-,TRBJ2-3,CASSGRAGGPFSTDTQYF,TGTGCCAGCAGCGGGAGGGCGGGGGGCCCCTTTAGCACAGATACGCAGTATTTT
TRBD1,TRBV6-5,-,TRBJ1-4,CASTNRGRNEKLFF,TGTGCCAGCACCAACAGGGGGCGCAATGAAAAACTGTTTTTT
-,TRBV27,once,TRBJ1-1,CASSGPGRGNTEAFF,TGTGCCAGCTCCGGCCCAGGGAGGGGGAACACTGAAGCTTTCTTT
TRBD2,TRBV7-6,-,TRBJ2-2,CASSYSTSGANTGELFF,TGTGCCAGCAGCTACTCGACCAGCGGGGCGAACACCGGGGAGCTGTTTTTT
-,TRBV4-1,-,TRBJ2-1,CASSPSSGNEQFF,TGCGCCAGCAGCCCCTCGTCAGGGAATGAGCAGTTCTTC
-,TRBV19,few,TRBJ1-6,CASSIEPGDNSPLHF,TGTGCCAGTAGTATAGAGCCGGGGGATAATTCACCCCTCCACTTT
-,TRBV6-5,-,TRBJ1-1,CATGRGDTEAFF,TGTGCCACCGGGAGGGGGGACACTGAAGCTTTCTTT
TRBD2,TRBV9,-,TRBJ2-5,CASSVTGGPGKTQYF,TGTGCCAGCAGCGTAACGGGGGGGCCGGGGAAGACCCAGTACTTC
TRBD1,TRBV19,-,TRBJ1-5,CASSTTGGKQPQHF,TGTGCCAGTAGTACCACAGGGGGGAAACAGCCCCAGCATTTT
TRBD1,TRBV5-6,-,TRBJ1-3,CASSLTGAGNTIYF,TGTGCCAGCAGCTTGACAGGGGCTGGAAACACCATATATTTT
TRBD2,TRBV7-2,once,TRBJ2-5,CASSPRTGGETQYF,TGTGCCAGCAGCCCCAGGACCGGGGGGGAGACCCAGTACTTC
-,TRBV7-2,once,TRBJ2-7,CASSLTGIYEQYF,TGTGCCAGCAGCTTAACAGGGATCTACGAGCAGTACTTC
TRBD2,TRBV6-6,once,TRBJ2-7,CASSNIAGASYEQYF,TGTGCCAGCAGTAACATAGCGGGGGCCTCCTACGAGCAGTACTTC
-,TRBV21-1,-,TRBJ1-1,CASSNLQENTEAFF,TGTGCCAGCAGCAACCTACAGGAGAACACTGAAGCTTTCTTT
-,TRBV6-5,-,TRBJ2-1,CASSSYGSLYNEQFF,TGTGCCAGCAGCTCATACGGGTCCCTTTACAATGAGCAGTTCTTC
-,TRBV28,-,TRBJ1-4,CASGGWEKLFF,TGTGCCAGCGGGGGCTGGGAAAAACTGTTTTTT
TRBD1,TRBV6-5,once,TRBJ1-1,CASIRDRVNTEAFF,TGTGCCAGCATCCGGGACAGGGTGAACACTGAAGCTTTCTTT
-,TRBV3-1/TRBV3-2,-,TRBJ2-7,CASSQLDSQKQYF,TGTGCCAGCAGCCAATTGGACAGCCAAAAGCAGTACTTC
-,TRBV5-1,-,TRBJ2-5,CASSLDGSFVETQYF,TGCGCCAGCAGCTTGGACGGGAGTTTCGTGGAGACCCAGTACTTC
-,TRBV25-1,once,TRBJ1-1,CASGAGMANTEAFF,TGTGCCAGCGGGGCTGGGATGGCGAACACTGAAGCTTTCTTT
-,TRBV19,few,TRBJ2-2,CASSIGQGSGELFF,TGTGCCAGTAGTATAGGGCAGGGGTCCGGGGAGCTGTTTTTT
-,TRBV18,-,TRBJ2-4,CASLAQLGTQNIQYF,TGTGCCAGCCTCGCCCAGTTGGGCACCCAAAACATTCAGTACTTC
TRBD2,TRBV27,-,TRBJ2-1,CASSRGTSGGFSYEQFF,TGTGCCAGCAGTCGCGGGACTAGCGGGGGGTTTTCCTATGAGCAGTTCTTC
-,TRBV7-2,-,TRBJ2-7,CASSLVGELYEQYF,TGTGCCAGCAGCTTAGTCGGGGAACTATACGAGCAGTACTTC
-,TRBV6-6,-,TRBJ2-7,CASRPTQGQRSYEQYF,TGTGCCAGCAGACCTACACAGGGCCAAAGGTCCTACGAGCAGTACTTC
TRBD1,TRBV6-5,-,TRBJ1-1,CASRPTGGETEAFF,TGTGCCAGCAGGCCGACAGGGGGCGAAACTGAAGCTTTCTTT
TRBD1,TRBV5-4,once,TRBJ1-2,CASSTGGWTNYGYTF,TGTGCCAGCAGCACAGGGGGATGGACTAACTATGGCTACACCTTC
TRBD1,TRBV5-4,-,TRBJ1-1,CASSPDRGGTEAFF,TGTGCCAGCAGCCCCGACAGGGGGGGCACTGAAGCTTTCTTT
-,TRBV3-1/TRBV3-2,-,TRBJ2-7,CASSQGRGEQYF,TGTGCCAGCAGCCAAGGTCGAGGCGAGCAGTACTTC